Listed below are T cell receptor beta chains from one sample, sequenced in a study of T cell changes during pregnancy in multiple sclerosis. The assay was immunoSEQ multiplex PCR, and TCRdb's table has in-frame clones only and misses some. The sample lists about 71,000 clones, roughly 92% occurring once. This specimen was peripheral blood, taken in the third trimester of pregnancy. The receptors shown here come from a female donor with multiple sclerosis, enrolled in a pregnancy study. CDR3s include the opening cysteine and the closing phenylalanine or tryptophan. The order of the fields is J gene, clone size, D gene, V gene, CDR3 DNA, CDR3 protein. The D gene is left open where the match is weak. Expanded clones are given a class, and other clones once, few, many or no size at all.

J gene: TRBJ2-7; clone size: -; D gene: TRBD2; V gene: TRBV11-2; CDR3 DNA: TGTGCCAGCAGCTTAGATTGGGCTAGCGGGAGTTACGAGCAGTACTTC; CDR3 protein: CASSLDWASGSYEQYF
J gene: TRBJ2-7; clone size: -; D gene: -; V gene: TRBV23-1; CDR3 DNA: TGCGCCAGCAGTCACAAGGGGGGGAACCAACTCGAGCAGTACTTC; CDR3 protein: CASSHKGGNQLEQYF
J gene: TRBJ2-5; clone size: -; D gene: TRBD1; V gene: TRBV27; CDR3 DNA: TGTGCCAGCAGTCCTCATCGGGACAGCAGGCAAGAGACCCAGTACTTC; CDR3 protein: CASSPHRDSRQETQYF
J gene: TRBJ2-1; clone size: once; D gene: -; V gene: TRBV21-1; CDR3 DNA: TGTGCCAGCAGCAAAGGAGGGGGGACTAGAAACAATGAGCAGTTCTTC; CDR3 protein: CASSKGGGTRNNEQFF
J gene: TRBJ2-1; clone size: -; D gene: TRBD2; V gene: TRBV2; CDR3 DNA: TGTGCCAGCAGTGGTACTAGCGGGAGGGCAATGTATGAGCAGTTCTTC; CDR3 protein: CASSGTSGRAMYEQFF
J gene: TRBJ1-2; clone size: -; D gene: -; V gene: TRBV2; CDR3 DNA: TGTGCCAGCAGTACCAGGGTCTCTAACTATGGCTACACCTTC; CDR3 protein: CASSTRVSNYGYTF
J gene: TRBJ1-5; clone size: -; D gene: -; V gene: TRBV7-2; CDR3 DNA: TGTGCCAGCAGCCATCGACGGGGCAATCAGCCCCAGCATTTT; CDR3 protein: CASSHRRGNQPQHF
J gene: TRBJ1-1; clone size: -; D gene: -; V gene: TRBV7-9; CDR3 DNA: TGTGCCAGCAGCACTGATTTGAACACTGAAGCTTTCTTT; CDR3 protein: CASSTDLNTEAFF
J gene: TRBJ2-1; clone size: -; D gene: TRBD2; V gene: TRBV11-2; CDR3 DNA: TGTGCCAGCAGCTTACTACTAGCGGACTACAATGAGCAGTTCTTC; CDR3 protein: CASSLLLADYNEQFF
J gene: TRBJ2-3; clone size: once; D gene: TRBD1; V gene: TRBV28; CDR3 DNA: TGTGCCAGCAGCGCGGACAGGGGTTTAACAGATACGCAGTATTTT; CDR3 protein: CASSADRGLTDTQYF
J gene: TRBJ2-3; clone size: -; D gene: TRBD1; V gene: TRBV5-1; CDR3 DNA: TGCGCCAGCAACGAGAGAACAGGGGTGAGCACAGATACGCAGTATTTT; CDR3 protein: CASNERTGVSTDTQYF
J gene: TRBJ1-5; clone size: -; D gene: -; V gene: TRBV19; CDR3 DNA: TGTGCCAGTATAGAGCCCCAGCATTTT; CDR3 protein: CASIEPQHF
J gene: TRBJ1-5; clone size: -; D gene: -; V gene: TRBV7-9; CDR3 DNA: TGTGCCAGCAGCCACAACGGGGAGGCACAGCCCCAGCATTTT; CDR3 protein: CASSHNGEAQPQHF
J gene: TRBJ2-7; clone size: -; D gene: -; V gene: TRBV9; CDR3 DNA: TGTGCCAGCAGCAAAGCGGAGAGGCGTAACCCCTACGAGCAGTACTTC; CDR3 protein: CASSKAERRNPYEQYF
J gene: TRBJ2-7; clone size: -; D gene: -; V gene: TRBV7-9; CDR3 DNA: TGTGCCAGCAGCTTGTCCGAATTGAGCGGCGAGCAGTACTTC; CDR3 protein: CASSLSELSGEQYF
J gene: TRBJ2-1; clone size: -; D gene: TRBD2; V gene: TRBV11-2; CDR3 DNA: TGTGCCAGCAGCAACGGACTAGCGGGAGTCAGCTCCTACAATGAGCAGTTCTTC; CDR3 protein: CASSNGLAGVSSYNEQFF
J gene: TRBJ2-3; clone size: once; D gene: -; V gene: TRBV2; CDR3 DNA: TGTGCCAGCTCCCTAGCGCCCCGTGCGGATACGCAGTATTTT; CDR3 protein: CASSLAPRADTQYF
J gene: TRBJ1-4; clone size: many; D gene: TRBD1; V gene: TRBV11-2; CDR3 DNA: TGTGCCAGCAGCTTAGGTTCAGGGGGCGAGGAAAAACTGTTTTTT; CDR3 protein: CASSLGSGGEEKLFF
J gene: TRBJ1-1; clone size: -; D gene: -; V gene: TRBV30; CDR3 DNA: TGTGCCTGGATACAGGTTGAAGCTTTCTTT; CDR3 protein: CAWIQVEAFF
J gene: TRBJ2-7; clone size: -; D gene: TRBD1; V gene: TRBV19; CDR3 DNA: TGTGCCAGTAGTACCGGGACAGGGGCCTACGAGCAGTACTTC; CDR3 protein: CASSTGTGAYEQYF
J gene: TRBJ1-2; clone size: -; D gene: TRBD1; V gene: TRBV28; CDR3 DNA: TGTGCCAGTAAGGGACAGAACTATGGCTACACCTTC; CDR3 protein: CASKGQNYGYTF
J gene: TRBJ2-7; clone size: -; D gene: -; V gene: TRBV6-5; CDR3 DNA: TGTGCCAGCAGTTCGATTGTAACACCTCACTCCTACGAGCAGTACTTC; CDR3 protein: CASSSIVTPHSYEQYF
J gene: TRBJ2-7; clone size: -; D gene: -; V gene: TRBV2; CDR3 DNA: TGTGCCAGCAGTGAACTTGACGAATACTACGAGCAGTACTTC; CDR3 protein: CASSELDEYYEQYF
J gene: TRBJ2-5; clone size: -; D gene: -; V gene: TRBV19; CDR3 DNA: TGTGCCAGTAGTCAAGAGAAGGGACCGGGACACCTCAGTGAGACCCAGTACTTC; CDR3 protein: CASSQEKGPGHLSETQYF
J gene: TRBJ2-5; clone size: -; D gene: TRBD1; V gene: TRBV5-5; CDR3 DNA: TGTGCCAGCAGTCGGGACAGGGGGCTTGAGACCCAGTACTTC; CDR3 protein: CASSRDRGLETQYF
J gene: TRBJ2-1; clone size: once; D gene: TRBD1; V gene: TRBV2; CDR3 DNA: TGTGCCAGCAGACGGCGAGGACAGGGGGCGTTCAATGAGCAGTTCTTC; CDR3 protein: CASRRRGQGAFNEQFF
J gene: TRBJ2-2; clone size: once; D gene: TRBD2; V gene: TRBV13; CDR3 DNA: TGTGCCAGCAGCTCCCGACTAGCGGGAGGTTCCGGGGAGCTGTTTTTT; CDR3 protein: CASSSRLAGGSGELFF
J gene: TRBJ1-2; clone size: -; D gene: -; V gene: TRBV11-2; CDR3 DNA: TGTGCCAGCAGCTCCGACAGGCAAGACGGCTACACCTTC; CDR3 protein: CASSSDRQDGYTF
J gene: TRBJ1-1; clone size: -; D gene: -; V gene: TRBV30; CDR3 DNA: TGTGCCTGGAGTGCCCACGGGGACACTGAAGCTTTCTTT; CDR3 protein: CAWSAHGDTEAFF
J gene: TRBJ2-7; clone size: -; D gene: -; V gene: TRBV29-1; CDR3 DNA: TGCAGCGTTGTTGGGACTCGAGCCTACGAGCAGTACTTC; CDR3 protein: CSVVGTRAYEQYF
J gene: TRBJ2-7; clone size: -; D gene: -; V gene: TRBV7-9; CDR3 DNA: TGTGCCAGCAGCCCAGTTCCCTCCTACGAGCAGTACTTC; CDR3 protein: CASSPVPSYEQYF
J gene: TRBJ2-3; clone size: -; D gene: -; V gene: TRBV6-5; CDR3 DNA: TGTGCCAGCAGACACGACAGAAGCACAGATACGCAGTATTTT; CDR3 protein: CASRHDRSTDTQYF
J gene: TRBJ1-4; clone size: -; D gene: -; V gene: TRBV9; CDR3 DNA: TGTGCCAGCAGCGTAGTCAGGGAAAACACTAATGAAAAACTGTTTTTT; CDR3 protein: CASSVVRENTNEKLFF
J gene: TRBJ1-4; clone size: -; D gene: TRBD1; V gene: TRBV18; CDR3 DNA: TGTGCCAGCTCACCAGGGACAGGAGATGAAAAACTGTTTTTT; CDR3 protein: CASSPGTGDEKLFF
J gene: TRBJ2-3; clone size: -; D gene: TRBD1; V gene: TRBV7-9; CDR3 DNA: TGTGCCAGCAGCTTAGCGTCAGGGGGCGGCACAGATACGCAGTATTTT; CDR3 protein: CASSLASGGGTDTQYF
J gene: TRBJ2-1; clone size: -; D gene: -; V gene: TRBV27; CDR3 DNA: TGTGCCAGCAGTTTATCTGGCAGGGCCAATGAGCAGTTCTTC; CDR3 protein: CASSLSGRANEQFF
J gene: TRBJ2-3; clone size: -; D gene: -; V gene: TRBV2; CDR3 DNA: TGTGCCAGCAGTGTAACGGGGGTTTACACAGATACGCAGTATTTT; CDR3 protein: CASSVTGVYTDTQYF
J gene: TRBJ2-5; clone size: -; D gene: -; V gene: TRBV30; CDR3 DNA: TGTGCCTGGAGTGGGGCTAAAGAGACCCAGTACTTC; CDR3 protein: CAWSGAKETQYF
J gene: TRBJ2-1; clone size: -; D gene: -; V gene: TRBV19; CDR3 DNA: TGTGCCAGTAGTTCTCACAGGGGAGGTAGGAATGAGCAGTTCTTC; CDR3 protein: CASSSHRGGRNEQFF
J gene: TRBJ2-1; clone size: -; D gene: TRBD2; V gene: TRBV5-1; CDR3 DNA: TGCGCCAGCAGCAAGGGACTAGCGGGAGTGGTTGAGCAGTTCTTC; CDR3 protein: CASSKGLAGVVEQFF
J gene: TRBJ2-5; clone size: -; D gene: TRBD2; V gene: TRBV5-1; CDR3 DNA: TGCGCCAGCAGCTTGTACGGCTTGGGAGCGGGAGTTGGGGAGACCCAGTACTTC; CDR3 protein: CASSLYGLGAGVGETQYF
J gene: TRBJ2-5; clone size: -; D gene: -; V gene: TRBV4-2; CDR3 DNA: TGTGCCAGCAGTCGTAGCGGCCCCCAAGAGACCCAGTACTTC; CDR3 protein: CASSRSGPQETQYF
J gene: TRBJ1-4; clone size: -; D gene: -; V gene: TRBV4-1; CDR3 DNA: TGCGCCAGCAGCCAAGATAGGGGGGGACATATCTTTGAAAAACTGTTTTTT; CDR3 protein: CASSQDRGGHIFEKLFF
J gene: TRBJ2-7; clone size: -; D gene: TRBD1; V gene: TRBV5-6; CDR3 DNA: TGTGCCAGCAGCTGGCAGAGACAGGGGGGAATTAGCTCCTACGAGCAGTACTTC; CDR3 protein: CASSWQRQGGISSYEQYF
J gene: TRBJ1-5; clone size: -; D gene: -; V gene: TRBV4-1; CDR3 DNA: TGCGCCAGCAGCCAAGATTCGGGATCGTCAGGAATGCCCCAGCATTTT; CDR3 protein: CASSQDSGSSGMPQHF
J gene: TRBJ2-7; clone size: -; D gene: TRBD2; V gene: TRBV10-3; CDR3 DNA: TGTGCCATCAGTGAGTCATTTAGCGGGAGAGGCGACGAGCAGTACTTC; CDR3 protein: CAISESFSGRGDEQYF
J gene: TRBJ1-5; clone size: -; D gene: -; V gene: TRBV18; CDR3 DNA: TGTGCCAGCTCACCAGAGTCGGGAAGTGGCAATCAGCCCCAGCATTTT; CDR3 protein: CASSPESGSGNQPQHF
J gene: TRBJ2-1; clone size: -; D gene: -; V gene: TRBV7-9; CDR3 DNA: TGTGCCAGCAGCTCCATTAACTCTCACAATGAGCAGTTCTTC; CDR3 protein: CASSSINSHNEQFF
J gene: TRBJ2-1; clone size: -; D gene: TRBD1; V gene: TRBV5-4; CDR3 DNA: TGTGCCAGCTCACCTGAGGGGACAGTTTACAATGAGCAGTTCTTC; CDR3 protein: CASSPEGTVYNEQFF
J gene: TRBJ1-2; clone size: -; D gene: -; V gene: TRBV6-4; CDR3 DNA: TGTGCCAGCAGTGACTCCGGGGATTTCTATGGCTACACCTTC; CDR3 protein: CASSDSGDFYGYTF
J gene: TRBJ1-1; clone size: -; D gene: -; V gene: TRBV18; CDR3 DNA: TGTGCCAGCTCACCAGCGTCGTCGGGGGGGCCGACTGAAGCTTTCTTT; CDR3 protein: CASSPASSGGPTEAFF
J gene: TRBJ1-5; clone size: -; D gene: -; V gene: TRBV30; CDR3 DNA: TGTGCCTGGAGTCTGGAGGACAATCAGCCCCAGCATTTT; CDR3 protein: CAWSLEDNQPQHF
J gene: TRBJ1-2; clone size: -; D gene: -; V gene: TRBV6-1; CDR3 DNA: TGTGCCAGCAGAGGACAGATTAGTATCTATGGCTACACCTTC; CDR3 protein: CASRGQISIYGYTF
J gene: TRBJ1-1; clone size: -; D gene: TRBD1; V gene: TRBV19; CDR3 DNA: TGTGCCAGTAGTTTGACAGGGGTTGGCACTGAAGCTTTCTTT; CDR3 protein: CASSLTGVGTEAFF
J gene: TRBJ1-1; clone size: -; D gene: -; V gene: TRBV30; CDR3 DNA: TGTGCCTGGAGTGTACCAGGGTACACTGAAGCTTTCTTT; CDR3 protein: CAWSVPGYTEAFF
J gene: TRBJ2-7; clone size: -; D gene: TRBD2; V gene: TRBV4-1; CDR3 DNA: TGCGCCAGCAGCCCCGGACTAGCGGGATACTACGAGCAGTACTTC; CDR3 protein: CASSPGLAGYYEQYF
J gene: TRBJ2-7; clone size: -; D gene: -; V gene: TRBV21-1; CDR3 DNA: TGTGCCAGCAGCAAAGATCTAGCGGGAGGGCCTTGGGACGAGCAGTACTTC; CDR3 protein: CASSKDLAGGPWDEQYF
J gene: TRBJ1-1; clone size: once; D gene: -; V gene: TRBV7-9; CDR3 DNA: TGTGCCAGCAGCTCCCTTTGGACAAGCACTGAAGCTTTCTTT; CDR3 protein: CASSSLWTSTEAFF
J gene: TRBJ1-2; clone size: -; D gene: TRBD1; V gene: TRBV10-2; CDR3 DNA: TGCGCCAGCAGTCTCCAGGGGGACTATGGCTACACCTTC; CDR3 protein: CASSLQGDYGYTF
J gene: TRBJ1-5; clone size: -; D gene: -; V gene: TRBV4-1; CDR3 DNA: TGCGCCAGCAGCCCTTCCTTAACAGGGTACAATCAGCCCCAGCATTTT; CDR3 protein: CASSPSLTGYNQPQHF